This entry features one T cell receptor beta chain sequence. What this receptor recognizes is not known. No clone much larger than this one lies a single base away; base qualities are absent. Enrolling through a virtual design, the prospective study's participants ranged in age from roughly 18 to 89 years and lived across 20 to 25 United States geographic areas. To assign participants to cohorts, the prospective study relied on clinical history that participants themselves reported in a screening survey and a study questionnaire. ImmuneRACE Cohort 3 recovered participants were defined by two consecutive negative NP/OP PCR tests, healthcare professional clearance, or symptom resolution. In the prospective study, mobile phlebotomists collected whole blood, serum and a nasopharyngeal or oropharyngeal swab from each participant. Prospective study participants could optionally give additional blood draws and questionnaires over an approximately two-month period. Before DNA extraction, blood samples from the prospective study were shipped at room temperature or frozen.

CDR1 and CDR2 are read off the germline V gene as MGHRA and YSYEKL. For this chain, trimming is 0 bases at the V end and 4 bases at the J end, and the number of junction bases without a gene match is 8. Reading from cysteine to phenylalanine, the CDR3 counts 18 amino acids. Only CDR3 DNA is held: 54 bases, read in frame from base 1. The source of the sample is a study of blood T cell repertoires in COVID-19 (dated by TCRdb to the early 2020s). Broadly, across the study: Samples from collaborators originated in the United States, Italy and Spain and spanned both the acute and convalescent phases of COVID-19. The material from the prospective study consisted of cDNA or gDNA derived from T cells, B-cell-depleted T cells, or PBMCs. Subjects who had been exposed to COVID-19, were actively infected with it, or had recovered from it provided the deeply sampled blood TCRbeta repertoires that made up the dataset. The repertoires were released in a freely available public database meant as a resource for research on the immune response to SARS-CoV-2. Samples were obtained from the ongoing ImmuneRACE study (first 160 participants) and from 1,254 subjects provided by 6 global collaborators. The sample metadata nearly always contained a de-identified subject ID, COVID-19 status, age in years and sex. HLA class I and class II types, where available, came from metadata supplied by the sample provider rather than from assay-based typing. Broad study findings and their caveats: The amount of clinical and demographic metadata varied by source and participant and was provided uncurated.

TCRbeta CDR3 regions were amplified from genomic DNA by means of the immunoSEQ Assay, a bias-controlled multiplex PCR. Turning to the authors' computational methods: Within the assay, amplification of reference gene primers was used to estimate how many nucleated cells each sample contained. To quantify the absolute abundance of each unique TCRbeta CDR3 rearrangement, sequence reads were collapsed and filtered. For each sample, productive Simpson clonality was calculated as the square root of Simpson's diversity index over productive rearrangements. TCRdb holds this immuneACCESS table with in-frame rearrangements only. Some clones are missing; in checked studies, unresolved V genes explain under half, and the rest has no known cause. That table is the source of V, J and clone size, and D and trimming were worked out from the DNA. Here the sample has about 230,000 clones; 84% occur a single time. The ten largest clonotypes hold roughly 1.8% of the sample.

The material sequenced was PBMCs or T cells enriched from blood (not recorded which). Here the chain combines TRBV4-1 and TRBJ2-2, and 10 bases in between align with TRBD2. The receptor was derived from a man in his sixties who had recovered from COVID-19. CDR3 region: CASSQDALAGVGTGELFF. The bases read TGCGCCAGCAGCCAAGATGCTCTAGCGGGGGTGGGCACCGGGGAGCTGTTTTTT.